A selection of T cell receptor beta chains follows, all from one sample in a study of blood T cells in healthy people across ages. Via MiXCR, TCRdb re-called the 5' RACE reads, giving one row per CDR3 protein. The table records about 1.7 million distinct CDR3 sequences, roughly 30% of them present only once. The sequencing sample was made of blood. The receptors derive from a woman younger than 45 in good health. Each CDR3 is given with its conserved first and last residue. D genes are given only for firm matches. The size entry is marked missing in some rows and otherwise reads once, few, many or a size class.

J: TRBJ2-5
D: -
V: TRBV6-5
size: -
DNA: TGTGCCATCGGAAGGGAGGAAGATGAAGAGACCCAGTACTTC
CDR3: CAIGREEDEETQYF

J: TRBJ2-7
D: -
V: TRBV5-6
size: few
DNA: TGTGCCAGCAGCAGGGGGGGGGGCGGAGGTTGGGGCTACGAGCAGTACTTC
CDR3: CASSRGGGGGWGYEQYF

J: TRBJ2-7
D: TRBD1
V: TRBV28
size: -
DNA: TGTGCCAGCAGGACGACAGGGAAAAGCTCCTACGAGCAGTACTTC
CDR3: CASRTTGKSSYEQYF

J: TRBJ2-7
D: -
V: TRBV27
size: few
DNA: TGTGCCAGCAGTGCACGACCTAGTACCGAGCAGTACTTC
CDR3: CASSARPSTEQYF

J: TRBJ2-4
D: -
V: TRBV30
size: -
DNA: TGTGCCGTTACACTAGCCAAAAACATTCAGTACTTC
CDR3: CAVTLAKNIQYF

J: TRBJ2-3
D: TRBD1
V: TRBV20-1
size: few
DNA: TGCAGTGCTAGAGTAGGGGGCAGGGATACGCAGTATTTT
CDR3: CSARVGGRDTQYF

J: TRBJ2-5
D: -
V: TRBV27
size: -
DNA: TGTGCCAGCAGTTTAGTTACGGGGGCCCTGAGGGAGACCCAGTACTTC
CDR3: CASSLVTGALRETQYF

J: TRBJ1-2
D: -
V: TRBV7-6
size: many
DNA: TGTGCCAGCGCGTCAGGCACCGACTATGGCTACACCTTC
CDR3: CASASGTDYGYTF

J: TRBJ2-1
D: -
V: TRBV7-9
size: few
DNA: TGTGCCAGCAGCTTCAAGGGCGCTTACAATGAGCAGTTCTTC
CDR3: CASSFKGAYNEQFF

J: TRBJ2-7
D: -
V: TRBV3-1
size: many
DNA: TGTGCCAGCAGCCGGACCATATCACCCGAGCAGTACTTC
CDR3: CASSRTISPEQYF

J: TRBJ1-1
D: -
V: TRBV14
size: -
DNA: TGTGCCAGCAGCCGGGACCTGAGAAACACTGAAGCTTTCTTT
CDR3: CASSRDLRNTEAFF

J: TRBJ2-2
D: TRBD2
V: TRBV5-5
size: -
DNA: TGTGCCAGCAGCTTCTATCGGGGGGGAAACACCGGGGAGCTGTTTTTT
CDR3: CASSFYRGGNTGELFF

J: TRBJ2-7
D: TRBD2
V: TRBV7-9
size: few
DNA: TGTGCCAGCAGCTTAGACGGGACTAGGGACGAGCAGTACTTC
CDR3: CASSLDGTRDEQYF

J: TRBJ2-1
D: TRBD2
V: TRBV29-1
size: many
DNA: TGCAGCGTATCCTCCTCTACCTTACTAGCGGGGGCCATCAATGAGCAGTTCTTC
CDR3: CSVSSSTLLAGAINEQFF

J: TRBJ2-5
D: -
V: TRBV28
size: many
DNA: TGTGCCAGCAGTTTAGCCCAAAGGGAACTTAGACAGTACTTC
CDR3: CASSLAQRELRQYF

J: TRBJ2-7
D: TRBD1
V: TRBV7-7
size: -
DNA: TGTGCCAGCAGCTTACGTCCGGGACAGGGGGTCGAGCAGTACTTC
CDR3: CASSLRPGQGVEQYF

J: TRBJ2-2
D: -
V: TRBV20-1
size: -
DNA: TGCAGTGCTAGATCCCGTCTTAGCACCGGGGAGCTGTTTTTT
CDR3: CSARSRLSTGELFF

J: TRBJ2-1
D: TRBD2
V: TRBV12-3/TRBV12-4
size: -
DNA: TGTACCAGCAGTTTAATAGCGGGAGGGCCCTCCGCGGGAAATGAGCAGTTCTTC
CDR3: CTSSLIAGGPSAGNEQFF

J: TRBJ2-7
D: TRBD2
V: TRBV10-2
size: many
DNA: TGCGCCAGCAGTGACCTAGCGGGATCAGTCTACGAGCAGTACTTC
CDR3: CASSDLAGSVYEQYF

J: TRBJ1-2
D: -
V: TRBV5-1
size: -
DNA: TGCGCCAGCAGGAATTGGACTTCGGCGAGTGGCTACACCTTC
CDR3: CASRNWTSASGYTF

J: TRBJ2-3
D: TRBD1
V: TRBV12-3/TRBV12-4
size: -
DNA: TGTGCCAGCAGCGACCGGGACAGGTACACAGATACGCAGTATTTT
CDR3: CASSDRDRYTDTQYF

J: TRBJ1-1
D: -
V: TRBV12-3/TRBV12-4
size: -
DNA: TGTGCCAGCAGTTTAAGAGAAGGTTCTGAAGCTTTCTTT
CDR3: CASSLREGSEAFF

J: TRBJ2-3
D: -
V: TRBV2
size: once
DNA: TGTGCCACCCGCCCCGGGGGTAACACAGATACGCAGTATTTT
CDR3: CATRPGGNTDTQYF

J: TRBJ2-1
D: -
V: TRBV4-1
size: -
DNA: TGCGCCAGCAGCCAAGTAACCGGGGGACTGTACAATGAGCAGTTCTTC
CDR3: CASSQVTGGLYNEQFF

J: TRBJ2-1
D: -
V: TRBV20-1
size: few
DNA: TGCAGTGCTAGGTATCCGGGCACCAATAGGCAGTTCTTC
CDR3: CSARYPGTNRQFF

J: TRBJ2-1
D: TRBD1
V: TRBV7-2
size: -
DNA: TGTGCCAGCAGCAGGACAGGGGGCGGTGAGCAGTTCTTC
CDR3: CASSRTGGGEQFF

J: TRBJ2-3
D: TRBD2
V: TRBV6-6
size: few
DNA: TGTGCCAGCAGCTCGGGGTCGGGGGGTACGCAGTATTTT
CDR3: CASSSGSGGTQYF

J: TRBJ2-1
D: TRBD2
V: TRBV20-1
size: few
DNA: TGCAGTGCTACTGCCCGACTAGCGGAAAACTACAATGAGCAGTTCTTC
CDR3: CSATARLAENYNEQFF

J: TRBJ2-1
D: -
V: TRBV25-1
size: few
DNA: TGTGCCAGCAGTGTTCAGGGCGTTAGTAGGGGGCAGTTCTTC
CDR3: CASSVQGVSRGQFF

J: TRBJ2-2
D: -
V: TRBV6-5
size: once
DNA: TGTGCCAGCAGTTACAGGCTAACCGGGGAGCTGTTTTTT
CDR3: CASSYRLTGELFF

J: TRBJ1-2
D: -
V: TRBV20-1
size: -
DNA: TGCAGTGCTAGGAGGGCGAGGGACTATGGCTACACCTTC
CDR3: CSARRARDYGYTF

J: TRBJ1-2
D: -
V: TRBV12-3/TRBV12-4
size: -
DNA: TGTGCCATAAGGGACTCCAGGGGCCATGGCCACACCTTC
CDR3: CAIRDSRGHGHTF

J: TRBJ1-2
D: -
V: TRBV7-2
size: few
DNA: TGTGCCAGCAGCTTAGGCAAGGTGCAGGGGCTGCGGGGCTACACCTTC
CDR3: CASSLGKVQGLRGYTF

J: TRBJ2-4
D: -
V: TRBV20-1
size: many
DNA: TGCAGTGCTAGGGACAGCTTAGCCAAAAACATTCAGTACTTC
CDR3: CSARDSLAKNIQYF